One and the same sample provided the 13 T cell receptor beta chains below, sequenced in a study of early T cells in non-severe SARS-CoV-2 infection. TCRdb itself ran the 5' RACE reads through MiXCR, one entry per CDR3 protein. Of roughly 40,000 distinct CDR3 sequences listed, 7.1% are singletons. The sample comprised whole blood. These TCRs come from an adult who was a healthcare worker with PCR-confirmed SARS-CoV-2 infection or an uninfected control (not recorded which).

There are many counts of this clonotype. The V call is TRBV28, the J call TRBJ2-3; D is uncertain. Trimming stripped 10 bases from V and 0 bases from J, with 14 bases between. The CDR3 has 14 residues. Per germline, CDR1 MDHEN and CDR2 SYDVKM. The CDR3 DNA follows: TGTGCCACCTTCGACACCTCTAGCACAGATACGCAGTATTTT. Protein: CATFDTSSTDTQYF.

CDR3 DNA sequence: TGTGCCACCAGTGCCGGGGGAACTGAAGCTTTCTTT. Translated: CATSAGGTEAFF. The rearrangement uses TRBV24-1 and TRBJ1-1; a possible D gene is TRBD1 (5 bases). This CDR3 has 12 residues. Germline assignment: CDR1 KGHDR and CDR2 SFDVKD. Trimming removed 5 bases at V and 5 bases at J, with 8 bases between.

This clonotype was recorded a few times. The chain is built from TRBV11-1 and TRBJ2-1; D may be TRBD2 (6 bases). There are 14 residues in the CDR3. The germline CDR1 and CDR2 sequences are SGHAT and FQDESV (reference sequence). V was shortened by 5 bases and J by 5 bases, with 13 bases between the two germline ends. The CDR3: CASSPVGLHNEQFF. The CDR3, as DNA: TGTGCCAGCAGCCCGGTGGGACTCCACAATGAGCAGTTCTTC.

V and J are TRBV20-1 and TRBJ2-1, with 10 nucleotides matching TRBD2. Germline V gene sequence: CDR1 DFQATT, CDR2 SNEGSKA (reference sequence). J lost 5 bases, V lost 2 bases, and 6 bases had no gene match. The CDR3 has 15 amino acids. CDR3 sequence: CSARKAGGLDNEQFF. The DNA of the CDR3 is TGCAGTGCTAGAAAAGCGGGGGGGCTGGACAATGAGCAGTTCTTC.

This clonotype was found many times. V and J are TRBV7-8 and TRBJ1-1, with D possibly TRBD1 on 6 matching bases. CDR1 and CDR2 from the germline V gene are SGHVS and FQNEAQ. This CDR3 comprises 15 residues. Deletions cut 5 bases from V and 5 bases from J, with 18 bases between. The CDR3 DNA reads as TGTGCCAGCAGCAACCGACAGGCGGCGGGGACTGAAGCTTTCTTT. This encodes CASSNRQAAGTEAFF. The variable domain in full, with the rest retrieved from reference TRBV7-8 and TRBJ1-1, is GAGVSQSPRYKVAKRGQDVALRCDPISGHVSLFWYQQALGQGPEFLTYFQNEAQLDKSGLPSDRFFAERPEGSVSTLKIQRTQQEDSAVYLCASSNRQAAGTEAFFGQGTRLTVV.

This clonotype came up many times. J is TRBJ1-2 and V is TRBV5-6; D is possibly TRBD1 (5 bases). In germline, CDR1 is SGHDT, CDR2 YYEEEE. This CDR3 comprises 14 residues. Trimming took off 0 bases at V and 4 bases at J, with 10 bases between the two ends. The CDR3 coding sequence is TGTGCCAGCAGCTTGGTCGGGCAGGGCTATGGCTACACCTTC. Residues: CASSLVGQGYGYTF.

There are many counts of this clonotype. V usage is TRBV12-3 or TRBV12-4 and J usage is TRBJ2-2; TRBD1 might be the D (6 bases). The CDR3 is made up of 15 amino acids. The V end was cut by 11 bases, the J end by 4 bases, with 20 bases between. Here the CDR3 reads CASIPGHSFTGELFF. The CDR3 nucleotides read TGTGCCTCAATACCGGGACACTCCTTCACCGGGGAGCTGTTTTTT.

This clonotype was seen ten or more times. The rearrangement uses TRBV6-5 and TRBJ2-6, with D unresolved. Trimming pared 0 bases from V and 1 base from J, leaving 16 bases between. This CDR3 is 19 amino acids long. Looked up from germline, CDR1 is MNHEY and CDR2 is SVGAGI. The CDR3 DNA sequence: TGTGCCAGCAGTTACTCTATTGGGAAACCGGCTTCTGGGGCCAACGTCCTGACTTTC. Its protein is CASSYSIGKPASGANVLTF.

The table lists this clonotype with a few counts. The chain combines TRBV12-3 or TRBV12-4 with TRBJ1-5; no clear D gene. Trimming took off 5 bases at V and 2 bases at J, with 10 bases between the two ends. The CDR3 extends over 14 amino acids. DNA for the CDR3: TGTGCCAGCAGTCCCTCTACGGGCAATCAGCCCCAGCATTTT. It yields the protein CASSPSTGNQPQHF.

This chain joins TRBV3-1 and TRBJ2-7; 7 nucleotides align to TRBD1. The CDR3 has 13 residues. The V segment lost 4 bases and the J segment 3 bases; nucleotides outside the gene matches: 3. CDR1 is LGHDT and CDR2 is YNNKEL in the germline V gene (reference sequence). The CDR3 reads CASSRGQDYEQYF. CDR3 bases: TGTGCCAGCAGCCGCGGACAGGACTACGAGCAGTACTTC.

This clonotype was recorded a few times. V gene TRBV6-5 combines with J gene TRBJ2-2; D remains ambiguous. CDR1 and CDR2 (germline): MNHEY, SVGAGI. The V gene lost 0 bases and the J gene lost 3 bases, with 8 bases spanning the gap. This CDR3 contains 15 residues. CDR3 loop: CASSYSSDDTGELFF. The DNA for the CDR3 is TGTGCCAGCAGTTACTCCTCCGACGACACCGGGGAGCTGTTTTTT.

This clonotype came up a few times. This chain links TRBV9 with TRBJ2-3; D gene ambiguous. Germline CDR1 SGDLS, CDR2 YYNGEE. This CDR3 region has 13 residues. The ends were cut back, 4 bases at V and 6 bases at J, with 12 bases in the middle. CDR3 sequence: CASSHRPGDTQYF. The DNA of the CDR3 is TGTGCCAGCAGCCACCGACCTGGGGATACGCAGTATTTT.

In this sample, this clonotype turned up many times. The V gene is TRBV5-4, the J gene TRBJ1-2, with D unresolved. V was clipped by 4 bases and J by 2 bases, with 15 bases between them. This CDR3 has 15 amino acids. Germline V CDR1 and CDR2: SGHNT, YYREEE (reference sequence). CDR3 nucleotide sequence: TGTGCCAGCAGCCCCACGGGAGGCGACAACTATGGCTACACCTTC. Translated: CASSPTGGDNYGYTF.